This T cell receptor beta chain was found in a study of blood T cell repertoires in COVID-19. Enrollees, about 18 to 89 years old, lived in about two dozen US areas. Cohort 3 recovered donors had two negative PCRs, clearance, or symptom resolution. As handled by the study authors: Amplifying reference gene primers gave estimates of nucleated cell counts. Libraries were prepared by immunoSEQ multiplex PCR; TCRdb keeps only in-frame clonotypes and omits some of them. That table is the source of V, J and clone size, and D and trimming were worked out from the DNA. Of some 400,000 clones listed, approximately 89% were seen once; the top ten hold 1% to 1.5%. Germline-derived CDR1 and CDR2 are SQVTM and ANQGSEA. The J segment lost 4 bases and the V segment lost 5 bases, leaving 8 bases of the junction unmatched. The length of the CDR3 is 14 residues. This clone was detected once.

This receptor was taken from a man in his thirties or forties who had recovered from COVID-19. This chain joins TRBV29-1 and TRBJ1-2, with TRBD1 matching over 9 bases. Input material: PBMCs or T cells enriched from blood (not recorded which). The DNA for the CDR3 is TGCAGCGTTACAGGGGGCGCGGGGAGCTATGGCTACACCTTC. Protein sequence: CSVTGGAGSYGYTF.